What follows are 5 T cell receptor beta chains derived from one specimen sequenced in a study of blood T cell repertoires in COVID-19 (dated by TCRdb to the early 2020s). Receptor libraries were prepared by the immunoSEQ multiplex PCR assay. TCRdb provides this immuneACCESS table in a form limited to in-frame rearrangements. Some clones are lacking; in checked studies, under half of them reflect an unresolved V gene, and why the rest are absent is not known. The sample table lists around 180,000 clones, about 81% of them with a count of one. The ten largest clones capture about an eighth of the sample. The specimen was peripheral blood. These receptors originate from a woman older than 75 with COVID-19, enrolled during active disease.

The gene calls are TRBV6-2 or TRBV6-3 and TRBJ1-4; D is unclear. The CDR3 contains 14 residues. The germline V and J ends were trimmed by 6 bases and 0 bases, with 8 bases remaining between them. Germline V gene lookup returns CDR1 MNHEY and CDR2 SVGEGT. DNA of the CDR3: TGTGCCAGCAGCGCAGTTGCAACTAATGAAAAACTGTTTTTT. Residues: CASSAVATNEKLFF.

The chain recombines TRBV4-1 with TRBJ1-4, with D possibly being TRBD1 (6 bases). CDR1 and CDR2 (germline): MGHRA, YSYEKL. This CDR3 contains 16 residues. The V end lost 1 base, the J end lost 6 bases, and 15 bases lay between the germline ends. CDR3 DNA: TGCGCCAGCAGCCAAGCCTCAGGGGTCCGGTATGAAAAACTGTTTTTT. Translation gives CASSQASGVRYEKLFF.

In DNA form, the CDR3 reads TGTGCCAGCAGTGACCCCCCTTTGAGGGACAGGGGTGAAAAACTGTTTTTT. This translates into CASSDPPLRDRGEKLFF. The chain recombines TRBV2 with TRBJ1-4, with 10 bases identical to TRBD1. After removal of 3 bases from V and 7 bases from J, the junction contained 11 bases not matched to a gene. The CDR3 has 17 amino acids. Looked up from germline, CDR1 is SNHLY and CDR2 is FYNNEI.

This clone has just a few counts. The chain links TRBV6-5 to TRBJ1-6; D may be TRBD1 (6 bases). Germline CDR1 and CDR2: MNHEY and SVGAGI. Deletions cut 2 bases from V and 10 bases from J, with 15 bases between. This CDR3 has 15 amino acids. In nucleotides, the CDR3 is TGTGCCAGCAGTTACGCCCTAGGGGGTTACTCACCCCTCCACTTT. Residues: CASSYALGGYSPLHF.

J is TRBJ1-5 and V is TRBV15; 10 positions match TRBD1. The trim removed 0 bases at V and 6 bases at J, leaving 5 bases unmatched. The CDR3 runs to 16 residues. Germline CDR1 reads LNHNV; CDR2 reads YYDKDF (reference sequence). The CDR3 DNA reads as TGTGCCACCAGCAGAGACCTGACAGGGGGCGGTCAGCCCCAGCATTTT. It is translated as CATSRDLTGGGQPQHF.